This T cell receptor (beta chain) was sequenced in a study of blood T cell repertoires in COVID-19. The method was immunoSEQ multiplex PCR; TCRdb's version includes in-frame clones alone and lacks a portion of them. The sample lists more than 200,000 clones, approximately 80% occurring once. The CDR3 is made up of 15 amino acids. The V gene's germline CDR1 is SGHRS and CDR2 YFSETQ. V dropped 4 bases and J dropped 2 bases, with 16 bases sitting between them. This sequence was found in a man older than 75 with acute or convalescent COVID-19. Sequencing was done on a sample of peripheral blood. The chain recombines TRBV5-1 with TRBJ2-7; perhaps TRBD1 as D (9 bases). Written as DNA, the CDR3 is TGCGCCAGCAGCCGGGAGGGGACAGGGCCCTACGAGCAGTACTTC. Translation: CASSREGTGPYEQYF. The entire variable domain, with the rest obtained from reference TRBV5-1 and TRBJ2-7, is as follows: KAGVTQTPRYLIKTRGQQVTLSCSPISGHRSVSWYQQTPGQGLQFLFEYFSETQRNKGNFPGRFSGRQFSNSRSEMNVSTLELGDSALYLCASSREGTGPYEQYFGPGTRLTVT.